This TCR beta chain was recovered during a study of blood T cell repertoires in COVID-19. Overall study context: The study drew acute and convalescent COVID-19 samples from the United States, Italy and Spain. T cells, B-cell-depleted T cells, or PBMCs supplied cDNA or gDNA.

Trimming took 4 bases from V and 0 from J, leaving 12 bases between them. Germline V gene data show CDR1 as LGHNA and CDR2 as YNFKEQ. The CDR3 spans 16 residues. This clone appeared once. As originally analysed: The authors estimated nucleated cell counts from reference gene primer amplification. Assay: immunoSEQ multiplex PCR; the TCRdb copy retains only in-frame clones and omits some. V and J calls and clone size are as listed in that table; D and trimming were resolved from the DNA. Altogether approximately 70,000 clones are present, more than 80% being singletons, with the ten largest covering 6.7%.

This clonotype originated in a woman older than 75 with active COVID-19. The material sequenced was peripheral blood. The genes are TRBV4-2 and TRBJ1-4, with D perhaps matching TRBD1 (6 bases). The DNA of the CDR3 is TGTGCCAGCAGCCCACACGACAGGACAACTAATGAAAAACTGTTTTTT. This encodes CASSPHDRTTNEKLFF.